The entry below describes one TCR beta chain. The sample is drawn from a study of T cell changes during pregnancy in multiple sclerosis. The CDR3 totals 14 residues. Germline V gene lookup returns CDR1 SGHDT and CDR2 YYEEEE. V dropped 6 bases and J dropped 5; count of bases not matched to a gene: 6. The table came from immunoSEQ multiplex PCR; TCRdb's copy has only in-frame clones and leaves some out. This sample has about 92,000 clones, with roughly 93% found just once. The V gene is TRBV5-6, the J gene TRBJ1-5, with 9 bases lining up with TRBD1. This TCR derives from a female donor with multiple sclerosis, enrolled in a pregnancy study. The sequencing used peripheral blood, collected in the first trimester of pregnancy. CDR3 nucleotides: TGTGCCAGCACCAAACAGGGGGCAGATCAGCCCCAGCATTTT. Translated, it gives CASTKQGADQPQHF.